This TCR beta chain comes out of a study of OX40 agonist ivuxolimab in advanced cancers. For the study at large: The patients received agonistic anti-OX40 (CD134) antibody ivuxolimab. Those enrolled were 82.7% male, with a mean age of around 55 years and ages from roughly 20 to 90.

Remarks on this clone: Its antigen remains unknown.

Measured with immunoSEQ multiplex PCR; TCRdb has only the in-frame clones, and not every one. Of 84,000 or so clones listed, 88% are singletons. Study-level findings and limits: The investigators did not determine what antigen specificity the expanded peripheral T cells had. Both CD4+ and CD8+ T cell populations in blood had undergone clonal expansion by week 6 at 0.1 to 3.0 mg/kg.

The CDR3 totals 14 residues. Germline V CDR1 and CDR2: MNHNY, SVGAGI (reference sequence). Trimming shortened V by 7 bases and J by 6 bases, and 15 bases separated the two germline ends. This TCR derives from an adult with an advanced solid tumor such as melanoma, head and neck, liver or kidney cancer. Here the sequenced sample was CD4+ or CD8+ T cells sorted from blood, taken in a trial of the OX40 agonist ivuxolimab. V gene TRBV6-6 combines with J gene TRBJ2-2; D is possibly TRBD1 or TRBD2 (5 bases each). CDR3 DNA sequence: TGTGCCAGCATTCGGGACCCTGGGGCCGGGGAGCTGTTTTTT. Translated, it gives CASIRDPGAGELFF.